This TCR beta chain was sequenced for a study of cytomegalovirus exposure and HLA in healthy donors (dated by TCRdb to the late 2010s). In the study overall: The 500 to 800 repertoires of the first cohort and the approximately 130 validation repertoires were produced on the same platform, according to a later analysis. In addition to the first cohort of hundreds of subjects, a separate validation cohort of 130 or so different subjects was used. The study aimed to test whether cataloging public T cell receptors could reveal signatures of past pathogen exposure. High-throughput TCR immunosequencing, statistical association of individual TCRs with disease status, and machine learning were combined to predict cytomegalovirus infection status. The paper as a whole reports these results and caveats: The classifier was reported to diagnose cytomegalovirus status with high specificity and sensitivity in both the original and validation cohorts. Three of the identified cytomegalovirus-associated TCR beta chains were confirmed in vitro to be specific for cytomegalovirus antigens. The validation cohort had no HLA typing available for a later analysis, so co-occurrence within that cohort was assessed over all 120 or so repertoires. The authors suggested that the approach could potentially be generalized to other disease states and immunological phenotypes. The study listed 150 to 200 TCR beta chains as associated with cytomegalovirus. Most TCR sequences were seen in very few donors, while some public TCRs were found in many individuals. A later analysis found that TCRs clustered in the first cohort also tended to co-occur in the 120 validation repertoires, with approximately 94% of cluster scores above 0.

The library was produced with the immunoSEQ multiplex PCR assay. Concerning the study's data processing: To diagnose cytomegalovirus status from the catalog of TCR beta chain sequences, a statistical classification framework was built. TCRdb stores this immuneACCESS table with in-frame sequences only. Part of the clones is absent; in the studies checked, under half of the shortfall reflects unresolved V genes, and no reason is known for the rest. Clone size and the V and J calls come from that table; the DNA yielded D and trimming. The sample table records 210,000 or so clones; 85% to 90% of these occur just once. Together, the top ten hold over 2.5% of the sample. On this clone: Its binding antigen is unknown. Base qualities are missing; no much larger clone stands one base away.

The donors were included in the validation cohort of around 120 subjects, a group kept apart from the roughly 680-subject first cohort. V trim: 4 bases; J trim: 8 bases; unmatched bases: 14. CDR1 LGHNA and CDR2 YSLEER were looked up in the germline V gene. There are 17 amino acids in the CDR3, from cysteine to phenylalanine inclusive. Only the CDR3 DNA is retained, 51 bases long and in frame from the first base. The chain employs TRBV4-3 and TRBJ2-1; a stretch of 10 junction bases matches TRBD2. This receptor was taken from a woman younger than 35 in good health and CMV-seronegative. Source material: PBMCs. Here the CDR3 is given as CASSLKTASGRNDEQFF. Here is the DNA: TGCGCCAGCAGCCTAAAGACTGCTAGCGGGAGAAACGATGAGCAGTTCTTC.